This T cell receptor (beta chain) is from a study of T cell changes during pregnancy in multiple sclerosis. This table comes from immunoSEQ multiplex PCR, and its TCRdb copy is limited to in-frame clones, with some not included. Of some 54,000 clones detected, 93% appear once; the ten largest clones hold over 1.5%. V was cut by 6 bases and J by 5 bases, with 10 bases left in between. The germline gives CDR1 DFQATT, CDR2 SNEGSKA (reference sequence). The CDR3 is made up of 11 amino acids. The chain carries TRBV20-1 and TRBJ1-2, with unresolved D. The material was peripheral blood, obtained after pregnancy. The sequence was obtained from a female donor with multiple sclerosis, enrolled in a pregnancy study. The CDR3 loop is CSAGEGYGYTF. The CDR3 DNA follows: TGCAGTGCCGGAGAAGGTTATGGCTACACCTTC.